A selection of T cell receptor beta chains follows, all from one sample in a study of human T cells and chemical hapten exposure. TCRdb re-analysed the RACE reads in MiXCR, keeping a single row per CDR3 protein. The sample yields about 140,000 distinct CDR3 sequences, 12% seen once. The sequencing here drew on whole blood, taken in connection with sensitization to the hapten diphenylcyclopropenone (DPC). The receptors here all came from a woman aged 50 to 60 with alopecia areata. Some clones in this sample may be carry-over from other donors' samples. Each CDR3 is given with its conserved first and last residue. A D gene is named only where the DNA matches it firmly. For some rows the clone size is stated as once, few or many, or as a class when expanded; others skip it.

clone size: many; D gene: TRBD2; J gene: TRBJ2-3; V gene: TRBV7-9; CDR3 protein: CASSTTSGRIGDTQYF; CDR3 DNA: TGTGCCAGCAGCACTACTAGCGGGAGAATCGGAGATACGCAGTATTTT
clone size: .; D gene: .; J gene: TRBJ1-1; V gene: TRBV20-1; CDR3 protein: CSARDPIARGIFF; CDR3 DNA: TGCAGTGCTAGAGATCCCATAGCCCGGGGAATTTTCTTT
clone size: .; D gene: .; J gene: TRBJ2-2; V gene: TRBV5-1; CDR3 protein: CAGSFETGNTGELFF; CDR3 DNA: TGCGCCGGCAGCTTCGAGACAGGGAACACCGGGGAGCTGTTTTTT
clone size: few; D gene: .; J gene: TRBJ1-4; V gene: TRBV5-6; CDR3 protein: CASTNSWGTTNEKLFF; CDR3 DNA: TGTGCCAGCACCAACTCGTGGGGGACAACTAATGAAAAACTGTTTTTT
clone size: .; D gene: TRBD2; J gene: TRBJ2-3; V gene: TRBV20-1; CDR3 protein: CSASTSGSKTDTQYF; CDR3 DNA: TGCAGTGCTAGCACTAGCGGGAGTAAAACAGATACGCAGTATTTT
clone size: many; D gene: .; J gene: TRBJ2-7; V gene: TRBV27; CDR3 protein: CASNLRGRSGEQYF; CDR3 DNA: TGTGCCAGCAACCTTAGGGGACGGTCGGGCGAGCAGTACTTC
clone size: few; D gene: TRBD1; J gene: TRBJ1-1; V gene: TRBV20-1; CDR3 protein: CSQLRTGGEAFF; CDR3 DNA: TGCAGCCAACTAAGGACAGGGGGTGAAGCTTTCTTT
clone size: .; D gene: .; J gene: TRBJ2-6; V gene: TRBV9; CDR3 protein: CASSGPWTSGANVLTF; CDR3 DNA: TGTGCCAGCAGCGGCCCCTGGACCTCTGGGGCCAACGTCCTGACTTTC
clone size: many; D gene: .; J gene: TRBJ1-4; V gene: TRBV5-1; CDR3 protein: CASSLAGNTNEKLFF; CDR3 DNA: TGCGCCAGCAGCTTGGCTGGGAACACTAATGAAAAACTGTTTTTT
clone size: .; D gene: TRBD2; J gene: TRBJ2-7; V gene: TRBV20-1; CDR3 protein: CSAAGGLAGGPSYEQYF; CDR3 DNA: TGCAGTGCCGCAGGCGGACTAGCGGGAGGGCCTTCCTACGAGCAGTACTTC
clone size: .; D gene: .; J gene: TRBJ2-7; V gene: TRBV29-1; CDR3 protein: CSVGGGSYEQYF; CDR3 DNA: TGCAGCGTTGGGGGTGGGAGCTACGAGCAGTACTTC
clone size: few; D gene: TRBD1; J gene: TRBJ2-3; V gene: TRBV6-5; CDR3 protein: CASSPGGSSTDTQYF; CDR3 DNA: TGTGCCAGCAGTCCAGGGGGCTCAAGCACAGATACGCAGTATTTT
clone size: .; D gene: TRBD1; J gene: TRBJ1-5; V gene: TRBV28; CDR3 protein: CAMGQRNQPQHF; CDR3 DNA: TGTGCCATGGGACAGCGCAATCAGCCCCAGCATTTT
clone size: .; D gene: .; J gene: TRBJ2-1; V gene: TRBV7-9; CDR3 protein: CASGRGYNEQFF; CDR3 DNA: TGTGCCAGCGGCCGGGGGTACAATGAGCAGTTCTTC
clone size: .; D gene: .; J gene: TRBJ1-2; V gene: TRBV29-1; CDR3 protein: CAEWRGAGGYTF; CDR3 DNA: TGCGCGGAATGGCGGGGGGCAGGAGGCTACACCTTC
clone size: .; D gene: .; J gene: TRBJ1-3; V gene: TRBV25-1; CDR3 protein: CASSTLSGNTIYF; CDR3 DNA: TGTGCCAGCAGTACACTTTCTGGGAACACCATATATTTT
clone size: .; D gene: TRBD2; J gene: TRBJ2-3; V gene: TRBV3-1; CDR3 protein: CASSQDIVSGSRNTQYF; CDR3 DNA: TGTGCCAGCAGCCAAGATATAGTTAGCGGGAGTCGGAATACGCAGTATTTT
clone size: .; D gene: .; J gene: TRBJ1-6; V gene: TRBV7-9; CDR3 protein: CASSLGPTVDSPLHF; CDR3 DNA: TGTGCCAGCAGCTTAGGGCCGACGGTGGATTCACCCCTCCACTTT
clone size: few; D gene: .; J gene: TRBJ1-5; V gene: TRBV6-2/TRBV6-3; CDR3 protein: CASRLQGYSNQPQHF; CDR3 DNA: TGTGCCAGCAGACTACAGGGTTATAGCAATCAGCCCCAGCATTTT
clone size: few; D gene: .; J gene: TRBJ2-6; V gene: TRBV12-3/TRBV12-4; CDR3 protein: CASSLRRPDGGTGANVLTF; CDR3 DNA: TGTGCCAGCAGTTTGAGGCGACCGGACGGGGGAACTGGGGCCAACGTCCTGACTTTC
clone size: few; D gene: .; J gene: TRBJ2-7; V gene: TRBV7-2; CDR3 protein: CASSSPGTYEQYF; CDR3 DNA: TGTGCCAGCAGCTCCCCGGGAACCTACGAGCAGTACTTC
clone size: many; D gene: TRBD2; J gene: TRBJ2-1; V gene: TRBV10-3; CDR3 protein: CAISFGGAGTSGDEQFF; CDR3 DNA: TGTGCCATCAGCTTCGGCGGTGCCGGGACTAGCGGGGATGAGCAGTTCTTC
clone size: many; D gene: .; J gene: TRBJ2-7; V gene: TRBV28; CDR3 protein: CASSPAAVWYEQYF; CDR3 DNA: TGTGCCAGCAGTCCAGCTGCGGTATGGTACGAGCAGTACTTC
clone size: .; D gene: .; J gene: TRBJ2-2; V gene: TRBV4-1; CDR3 protein: CASSQEQTGELFF; CDR3 DNA: TGCGCCAGCAGCCAAGAACAAACCGGGGAGCTGTTTTTT
clone size: few; D gene: .; J gene: TRBJ1-5; V gene: TRBV19; CDR3 protein: CASSTGGAKPQHF; CDR3 DNA: TGTGCCAGTAGCACGGGGGGGGCAAAGCCCCAGCATTTT
clone size: few; D gene: TRBD1; J gene: TRBJ2-3; V gene: TRBV19; CDR3 protein: CASSRDRGDTQYF; CDR3 DNA: TGTGCCAGTAGCCGGGACAGGGGTGATACGCAGTATTTT
clone size: many; D gene: .; J gene: TRBJ2-3; V gene: TRBV28; CDR3 protein: CASSLTHEGSTQYF; CDR3 DNA: TGTGCCAGCAGTTTGACCCACGAGGGGAGTACGCAGTATTTT
clone size: .; D gene: .; J gene: TRBJ2-2; V gene: TRBV5-6; CDR3 protein: CASSFEGPNTGELFF; CDR3 DNA: TGTGCCAGCAGCTTTGAGGGCCCGAACACCGGGGAGCTGTTTTTT
clone size: .; D gene: .; J gene: TRBJ2-7; V gene: TRBV11-1; CDR3 protein: CASSLPTRSSVGGYEQYF; CDR3 DNA: TGTGCCAGCAGCTTGCCCACCCGTTCTAGCGTTGGGGGCTACGAGCAGTACTTC
clone size: .; D gene: .; J gene: TRBJ2-3; V gene: TRBV5-1; CDR3 protein: CASTYAGDTQYF; CDR3 DNA: TGCGCCAGCACCTATGCCGGGGATACGCAGTATTTT
clone size: few; D gene: .; J gene: TRBJ2-3; V gene: TRBV6-6; CDR3 protein: CASSALSGTDTQYF; CDR3 DNA: TGTGCCAGCAGTGCCCTATCAGGCACAGATACGCAGTATTTT
clone size: .; D gene: TRBD2; J gene: TRBJ2-1; V gene: TRBV11-3; CDR3 protein: CASSLVGGVYNEQFF; CDR3 DNA: TGTGCCAGCAGCTTAGTCGGGGGGGTTTACAATGAGCAGTTCTTC
clone size: many; D gene: .; J gene: TRBJ2-4; V gene: TRBV28; CDR3 protein: CASSPRGTTVAKNIQYF; CDR3 DNA: TGTGCCAGCAGTCCGAGAGGGACAACCGTAGCCAAAAACATTCAGTACTTC
clone size: .; D gene: TRBD1; J gene: TRBJ2-7; V gene: TRBV7-2; CDR3 protein: CASSLGTGTVYF; CDR3 DNA: TGTGCCAGCAGCTTAGGGACCGGGACAGTGTACTTC
clone size: .; D gene: TRBD1; J gene: TRBJ2-5; V gene: TRBV2; CDR3 protein: CATIRDRGRETQYF; CDR3 DNA: TGTGCCACCATCCGGGACAGGGGGCGGGAGACCCAGTACTTC
clone size: many; D gene: .; J gene: TRBJ1-4; V gene: TRBV7-9; CDR3 protein: CASSSLGKLFF; CDR3 DNA: TGTGCCAGCAGCTCCCTTGGGAAACTGTTTTTT
clone size: .; D gene: TRBD2; J gene: TRBJ2-3; V gene: TRBV7-9; CDR3 protein: CASSSPFLGEGRTDTQYF; CDR3 DNA: TGTGCCAGCAGCTCGCCATTTTTAGGGGAGGGCCGCACAGATACGCAGTATTTT
clone size: many; D gene: .; J gene: TRBJ2-1; V gene: TRBV12-3/TRBV12-4; CDR3 protein: CASSRGTEQFF; CDR3 DNA: TGTGCCAGCAGCCGTGGGACGGAGCAGTTCTTC
clone size: .; D gene: .; J gene: TRBJ2-1; V gene: TRBV9; CDR3 protein: CASSVVGGLTDEQFF; CDR3 DNA: TGTGCCAGCAGCGTAGTGGGGGGCCTTACGGATGAGCAGTTCTTC
clone size: .; D gene: .; J gene: TRBJ2-7; V gene: TRBV7-2; CDR3 protein: CASSTRGSYEQYF; CDR3 DNA: TGTGCCAGCAGCACCCGGGGCTCCTACGAGCAGTACTTC
clone size: many; D gene: .; J gene: TRBJ2-6; V gene: TRBV29-1; CDR3 protein: CSVYDSGANVLTF; CDR3 DNA: TGCAGCGTTTACGATTCTGGGGCCAACGTCCTGACTTTC
clone size: many; D gene: .; J gene: TRBJ2-1; V gene: TRBV7-9; CDR3 protein: CASSPRQGRDEQFF; CDR3 DNA: TGTGCCAGCAGCCCAAGACAGGGGAGGGATGAGCAGTTCTTC